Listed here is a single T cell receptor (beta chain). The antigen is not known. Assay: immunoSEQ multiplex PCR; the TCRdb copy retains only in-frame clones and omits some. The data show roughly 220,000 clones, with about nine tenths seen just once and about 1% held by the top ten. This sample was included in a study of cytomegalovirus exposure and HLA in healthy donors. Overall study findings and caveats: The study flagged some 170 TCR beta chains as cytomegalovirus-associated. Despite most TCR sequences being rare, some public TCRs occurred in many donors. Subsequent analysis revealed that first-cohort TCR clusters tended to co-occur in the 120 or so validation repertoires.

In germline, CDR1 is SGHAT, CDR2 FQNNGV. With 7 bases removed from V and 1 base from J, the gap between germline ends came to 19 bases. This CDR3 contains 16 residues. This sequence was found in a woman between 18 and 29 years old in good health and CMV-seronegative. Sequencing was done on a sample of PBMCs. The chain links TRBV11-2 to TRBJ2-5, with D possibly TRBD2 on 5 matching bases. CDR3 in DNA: TGTGCCAGCACCCAGCAGGTGGCGGGTGTCCAAGAGACCCAGTACTTC. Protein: CASTQQVAGVQETQYF.